This record covers a single T cell receptor (beta chain). Germline V CDR1 and CDR2: SGHRS, YFSETQ. This CDR3 has 13 residues. With 2 bases removed from V and 7 bases from J, the gap between germline ends came to 13 bases. This entry is derived from a study of blood T cell repertoires in COVID-19. The overall study: The samples span acute and convalescent COVID-19 from the United States, Italy and Spain. T cells, B-cell-depleted T cells, or PBMCs provided the cDNA or gDNA that served as material.

The Seattle patients joined while their infection was active and were tracked longitudinally afterward. In the original analysis: The authors estimated nucleated cell counts from reference gene primer amplification. Generated by immunoSEQ multiplex PCR, the TCRdb table keeps only in-frame clones and is missing some. V and J calls and clone size are as listed in that table; D and trimming were resolved from the DNA. The sample carries a few hundred thousand clones, 88% recorded once. Material for sequencing was peripheral blood. The receptor was derived from a woman in her 70s with COVID-19, enrolled during active disease. The genes are TRBV5-1 and TRBJ2-7; D possibly corresponds to TRBD1 (5 bases). The CDR3 DNA reads as TGCGCCAGCAGCTTAACAGATTCAGGGGAGCAGTACTTC. Translated, it gives CASSLTDSGEQYF.